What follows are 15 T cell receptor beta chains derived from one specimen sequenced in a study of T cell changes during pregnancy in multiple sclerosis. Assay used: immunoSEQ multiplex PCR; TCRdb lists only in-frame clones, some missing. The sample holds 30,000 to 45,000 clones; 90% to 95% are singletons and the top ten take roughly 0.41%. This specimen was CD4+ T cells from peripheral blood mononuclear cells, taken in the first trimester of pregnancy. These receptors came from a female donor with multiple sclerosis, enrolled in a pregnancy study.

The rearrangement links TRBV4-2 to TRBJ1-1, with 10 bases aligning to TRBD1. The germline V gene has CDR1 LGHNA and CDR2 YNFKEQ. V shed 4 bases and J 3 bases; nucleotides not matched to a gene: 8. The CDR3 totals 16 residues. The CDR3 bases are TGTGCCAGCAGCCCCCTGACAGGGGGCGAGGACACTGAAGCTTTCTTT. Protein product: CASSPLTGGEDTEAFF.

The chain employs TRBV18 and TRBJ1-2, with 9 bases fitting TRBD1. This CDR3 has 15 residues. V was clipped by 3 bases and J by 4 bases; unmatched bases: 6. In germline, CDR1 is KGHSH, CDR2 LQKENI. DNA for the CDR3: TGTGCCAGCTCACCGGACAGGGGAAAAGGCTATGGCTACACCTTC. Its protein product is CASSPDRGKGYGYTF.

CDR3 nucleotide sequence: TGTGCCAGCAGTTTTAGGCTAAACCCAACACAGTCATACGAGCAGTACTTC. Amino acid sequence: CASSFRLNPTQSYEQYF. This chain connects TRBV27 to TRBJ2-7, with D uncertain. V gave up 3 bases and J gave up 4 bases, with 22 bases separating them. Germline CDR1 and CDR2: MNHEY and SMNVEV (reference sequence). This CDR3 has 17 amino acids.

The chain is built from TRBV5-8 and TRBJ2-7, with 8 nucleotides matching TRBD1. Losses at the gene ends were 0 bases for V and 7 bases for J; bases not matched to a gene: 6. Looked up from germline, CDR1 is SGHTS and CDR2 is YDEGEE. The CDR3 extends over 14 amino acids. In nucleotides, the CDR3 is TGTGCCAGCAGCTTGGACCTGAGGACAGGGGAGCAGTACTTC. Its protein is CASSLDLRTGEQYF.

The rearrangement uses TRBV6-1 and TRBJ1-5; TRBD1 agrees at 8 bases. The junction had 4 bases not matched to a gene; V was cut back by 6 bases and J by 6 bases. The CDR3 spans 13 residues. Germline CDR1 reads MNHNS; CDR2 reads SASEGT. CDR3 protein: CASRQGAGQPQHF. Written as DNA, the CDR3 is TGTGCCAGCAGGCAGGGGGCAGGTCAGCCCCAGCATTTT.

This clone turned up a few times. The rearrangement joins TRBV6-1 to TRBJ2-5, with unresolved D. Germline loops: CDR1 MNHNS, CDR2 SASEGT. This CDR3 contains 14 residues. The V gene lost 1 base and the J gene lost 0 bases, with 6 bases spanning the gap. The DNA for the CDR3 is TGTGCCAGCAGTGAAGGGCTGAACCAAGAGACCCAGTACTTC. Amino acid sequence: CASSEGLNQETQYF.

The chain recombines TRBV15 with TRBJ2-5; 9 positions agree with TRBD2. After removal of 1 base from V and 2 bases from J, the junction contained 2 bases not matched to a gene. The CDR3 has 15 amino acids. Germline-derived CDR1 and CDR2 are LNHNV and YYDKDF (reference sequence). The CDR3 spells CATSRGTSGQETQYF. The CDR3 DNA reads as TGTGCCACCAGCAGAGGTACTAGCGGGCAAGAGACCCAGTACTTC.

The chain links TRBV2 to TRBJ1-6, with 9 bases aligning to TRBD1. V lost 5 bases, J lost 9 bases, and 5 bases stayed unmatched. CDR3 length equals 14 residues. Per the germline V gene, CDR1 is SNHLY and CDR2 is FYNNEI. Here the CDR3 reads CASSFGQGTSPLHF. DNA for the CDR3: TGTGCCAGCAGTTTTGGACAGGGGACTTCACCCCTCCACTTT.

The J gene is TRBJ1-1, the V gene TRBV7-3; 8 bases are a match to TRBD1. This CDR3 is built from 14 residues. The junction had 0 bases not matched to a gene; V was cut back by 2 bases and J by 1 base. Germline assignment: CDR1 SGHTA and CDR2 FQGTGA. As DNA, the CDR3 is TGTGCCAGCAGCTTAGGACAGGGGAACACTGAAGCTTTCTTT. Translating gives CASSLGQGNTEAFF.

CDR3: CSVDSDGYTF. DNA of the CDR3: TGCAGCGTTGATTCCGATGGCTACACCTTC. J is TRBJ1-2 and V is TRBV29-1; no clear D gene. This CDR3 region has 10 residues. The V end lost 3 bases, the J end lost 6 bases, and 5 bases lay between the germline ends. Looked up from germline, CDR1 is SQVTM and CDR2 is ANQGSEA.

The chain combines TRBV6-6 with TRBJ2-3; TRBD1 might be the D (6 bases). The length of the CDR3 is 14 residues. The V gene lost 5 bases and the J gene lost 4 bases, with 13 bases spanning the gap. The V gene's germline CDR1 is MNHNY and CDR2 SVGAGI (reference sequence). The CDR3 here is CASSRQVASDTQYF. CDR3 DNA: TGTGCCAGCAGTCGACAGGTGGCCTCAGATACGCAGTATTTT.

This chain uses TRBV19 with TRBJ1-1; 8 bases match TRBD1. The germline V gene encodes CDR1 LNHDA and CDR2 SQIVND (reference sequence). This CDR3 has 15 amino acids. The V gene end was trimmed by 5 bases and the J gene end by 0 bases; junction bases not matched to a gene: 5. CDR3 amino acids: CASSGRTGLNTEAFF. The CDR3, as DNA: TGTGCCAGTAGTGGGCGGACAGGGCTGAACACTGAAGCTTTCTTT.

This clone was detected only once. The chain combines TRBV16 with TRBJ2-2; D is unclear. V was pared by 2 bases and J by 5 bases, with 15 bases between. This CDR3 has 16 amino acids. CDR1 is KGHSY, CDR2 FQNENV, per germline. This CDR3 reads CASSQLLPTQTGELFF. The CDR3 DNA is TGTGCCAGCAGCCAACTCCTCCCGACACAGACCGGGGAGCTGTTTTTT.

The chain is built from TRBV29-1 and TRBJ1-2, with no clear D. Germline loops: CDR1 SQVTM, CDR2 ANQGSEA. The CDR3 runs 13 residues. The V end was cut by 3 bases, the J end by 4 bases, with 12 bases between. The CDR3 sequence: CSVDMSSSYGYTF. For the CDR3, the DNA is TGCAGCGTTGATATGTCCTCTTCCTATGGCTACACCTTC.

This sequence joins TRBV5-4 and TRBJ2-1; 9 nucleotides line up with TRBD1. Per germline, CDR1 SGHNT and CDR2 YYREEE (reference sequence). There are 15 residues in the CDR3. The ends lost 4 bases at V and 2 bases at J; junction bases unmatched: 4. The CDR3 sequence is CASSMDRGPYNEQFF. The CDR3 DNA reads TGTGCCAGCAGCATGGACAGGGGCCCCTACAATGAGCAGTTCTTC.